A selection of T cell receptor beta chains follows, all from one sample in a study of T cells in Graves' hyperthyroidism and ophthalmopathy. TCRdb processed the multiplex PCR reads anew with MiXCR; each CDR3 protein has one entry. The table has around 340,000 distinct CDR3 sequences, approximately 15% seen once. Sequenced: blood. All receptors come from a woman aged 30 to 39 with Graves' hyperthyroidism. CDR3s include the opening cysteine and the closing phenylalanine or tryptophan. The order of the fields is clone size, V gene, D gene, J gene, CDR3 DNA, CDR3 protein. D genes are given only for firm matches. Clone size appears in some rows only: once, few, many, or a class for an expanded clone.

.,TRBV4-3,TRBD1,TRBJ2-7,TGCGCCAGCAGCCGAGTACCGGGACAGGGGAACGAGCAGTACTTC,CASSRVPGQGNEQYF
few,TRBV7-2,TRBD2,TRBJ2-5,TGTGCCAGCAGCCTTAAACTAGCGGGAGGGCCGGAGACCCAGTACTTC,CASSLKLAGGPETQYF
many,TRBV5-1,TRBD2,TRBJ2-5,TGCGCCAGCGGCAATCTAGCGGGAGGGCCAGAGACCCAGTACTTC,CASGNLAGGPETQYF
many,TRBV20-1,TRBD1,TRBJ2-7,TGCAGTGCTAGGGACCGACGACAGGGGGGACTCTACGAGCAGTACTTC,CSARDRRQGGLYEQYF
many,TRBV12-3/TRBV12-4,TRBD2,TRBJ2-1,TGTGCCAGCAGCCCCTATCGACTAGCGGGAGGCAATGAGCAGTTCTTC,CASSPYRLAGGNEQFF
few,TRBV4-2,TRBD2,TRBJ2-3,TGTGCCAGCAGCCAAGGGACTAGTCTCGGCCTCGGCACAGATACGCAGTATTTT,CASSQGTSLGLGTDTQYF
.,TRBV15,TRBD1,TRBJ2-7,TGTGCCACCAGCAGAGATCGACAGGGCTTTAACGAGCAGTACTTC,CATSRDRQGFNEQYF
.,TRBV27,.,TRBJ2-7,TGTGCCAGCAGTTTGGAGGGCCGGCGCCCTATCCCCTACGAGCAGTACTTC,CASSLEGRRPIPYEQYF
few,TRBV27,TRBD2,TRBJ2-1,TGTACCAGCAGTTTAAGGACTAGCTCCTACAATGAGCAGTTCTTC,CTSSLRTSSYNEQFF
few,TRBV7-2,TRBD1,TRBJ1-2,TGTGCCAGCAGCCCGGCGGGACAGAGCCTCTATGGCTACACCTTC,CASSPAGQSLYGYTF
many,TRBV3-1,.,TRBJ2-5,TGTGCCAGCGGCGGGGGCGCTATGGAGACCCAGTACTTC,CASGGGAMETQYF
.,TRBV24-1,.,TRBJ1-1,TGTGCCACCCGGAGTCAGTCGAACACTGAAGCTTTCTTT,CATRSQSNTEAFF
many,TRBV2,TRBD1,TRBJ1-2,TGTGCCAACAACCAGGGGGCCTCCTATGGCTACACCTTC,CANNQGASYGYTF
many,TRBV27,.,TRBJ2-1,TGTGCCAGCAGTCCGCCGGGCACCGGGACGCGGGGTGAGCAGTTCTTC,CASSPPGTGTRGEQFF
.,TRBV12-3/TRBV12-4,.,TRBJ2-4,TGTGCCAGCAGCCAGGACACCTTAGCCAAAAACATTCAGTACTTC,CASSQDTLAKNIQYF
many,TRBV16,.,TRBJ1-1,TGTGCCAGCAGCCAAGCCACTGAAGCTTTCTTT,CASSQATEAFF
few,TRBV29-1,TRBD2,TRBJ2-1,TGCAGCGGGAGGGGACTATCCTCCTACAATGAGCAGTTCTTC,CSGRGLSSYNEQFF
many,TRBV2,.,TRBJ2-5,TGTGCCAGCAGTGAAGCGAGACGGGAGACCCAGTACTTC,CASSEARRETQYF
few,TRBV7-2,.,TRBJ2-7,TGTGCCAGCAGCTTACCCGGACTTCCTAGCTCCTACGAGCAGTACTTC,CASSLPGLPSSYEQYF
few,TRBV5-1,.,TRBJ2-7,TGCGCCAGCAGCTGGGGGGATGTCGCGGGGGAGCAGTACTTC,CASSWGDVAGEQYF
many,TRBV7-2,.,TRBJ2-1,TGTGCCAGCAGCTTAGGGGCGGTAAGCTCCTACAATGAGCAGTTCTTC,CASSLGAVSSYNEQFF
.,TRBV12-3/TRBV12-4,.,TRBJ2-5,TGTGCCAGCAGTTTTTACAGGCGGTGGGAGACCCAGTACTTC,CASSFYRRWETQYF
few,TRBV7-3,.,TRBJ2-6,TGTGCCAGCAGCCCACGGCCAGGGGCCAACGTCCTGACTTTC,CASSPRPGANVLTF
.,TRBV7-3,TRBD1,TRBJ1-6,TGTGCCAGCAGCTTGACAGGGGTTCCCTGGAGTTCACCCCTCCACTTT,CASSLTGVPWSSPLHF
.,TRBV4-3,TRBD2,TRBJ2-1,TGCGCCAGCAGCCAAGTTGGGGGGAGGGCCGGCGTCGAGCAGTTCTTC,CASSQVGGRAGVEQFF
.,TRBV7-8,.,TRBJ2-1,TGTGCCAGCAGCAGGGCGCGGAATGAGCAGTTCTTC,CASSRARNEQFF
many,TRBV11-2,.,TRBJ2-5,TGTGCCAGCAGCTTAGGACAGACCCCGGAGACCCAGTACTTC,CASSLGQTPETQYF
many,TRBV24-1,.,TRBJ1-2,TGTGCCACCAAGAAAGGGCCGGAGGATGGCTACACCTTC,CATKKGPEDGYTF
few,TRBV6-1,.,TRBJ2-7,TGTGCCAGCAGTGAAACCCTCGACTCCTACGAGCAGTACTTC,CASSETLDSYEQYF
many,TRBV7-3,TRBD2,TRBJ2-5,TGTGCCAGCAGCTTGCACCTAGCGGGAGGGTTAGAGACCCAGTACTTC,CASSLHLAGGLETQYF
many,TRBV28,.,TRBJ1-1,TGTGCCAGCAGTTTACGGGCCCCCATGAACACTGAAGCTTTCTTT,CASSLRAPMNTEAFF
.,TRBV27,.,TRBJ1-1,TGTGCCAGCAGTTTATGGGGCGACAACACTGAAGCTTTCTTT,CASSLWGDNTEAFF
.,TRBV29-1,.,TRBJ2-5,TGCAGCGCAGAGGGGAAGGGGGAGACCCAGTACTTC,CSAEGKGETQYF
once,TRBV7-2,.,TRBJ1-6,TGTGCCAGCAGCTTATTCGGGGGTAATTCACCCCTCCACTTT,CASSLFGGNSPLHF
.,TRBV6-1,.,TRBJ2-7,TGTGCCAGCAGTTGGGGCCCCCCGTTGCAGGGGAGCTACGAGCAGTACTTC,CASSWGPPLQGSYEQYF
few,TRBV7-3,.,TRBJ2-3,TGTGCCAGCAGCTTAGGACTACTCGTCACAGATACGCAGTATTTT,CASSLGLLVTDTQYF
many,TRBV5-1,TRBD1,TRBJ1-1,TGCGCCAGCAGCCGGGACAGGGGCTCTGAAGCTTTCTTT,CASSRDRGSEAFF
.,TRBV5-6,.,TRBJ2-5,TGTGCCAGCAGCTTGGTTCAGGGGCGGGTATCGGAGACCCAGTACTTC,CASSLVQGRVSETQYF